Sequencing of this TCR beta chain was carried out in a study of blood T cell repertoires in COVID-19. Sequencing used immunoSEQ multiplex PCR; TCRdb keeps in-frame clones, though not all of them. The table lists more than 80,000 clones, roughly 88% of them singletons. CDR3 length equals 15 residues. Germline V lookup: CDR1 LNHDA, CDR2 SQIVND (reference sequence). V lost 9 bases to trimming and J lost 0 bases, with 14 bases between them. This chain uses TRBV19 with TRBJ1-4, with D possibly matching TRBD1 (5 bases). The sample consisted of peripheral blood. This receptor was identified in a man in his fifties or sixties with active COVID-19. The CDR3 region is CASRTSQTTNEKLFF. CDR3 nucleotide sequence: TGTGCCAGCCGGACATCCCAGACAACTAATGAAAAACTGTTTTTT. The full variable domain, completed using reference TRBV19 and TRBJ1-4, is DGGITQSPKYLFRKEGQNVTLSCEQNLNHDAMYWYRQDPGQGLRLIYYSQIVNDFQKGDIAEGYSVSREKKESFPLTVTSAQKNPTAFYLCASRTSQTTNEKLFFGSGTQLSVL.